This passage covers 25 T cell receptor beta chains from one sample sequenced in a study of blood T cell repertoires in COVID-19. The method was immunoSEQ multiplex PCR; TCRdb's version includes in-frame clones alone and lacks a portion of them. The sample records tens of thousands of clones, around 80% being singletons. Source material: peripheral blood. These receptors all come from an elderly woman with active or convalescent COVID-19.

For this clone: One end of the junction is discordant with germline, which a read error may explain. This chain links TRBV7-7 with TRBJ2-1, with 15 positions matching TRBD2. Looked up from germline, CDR1 is SSHAT and CDR2 is FNYEAQ (reference sequence). This CDR3 comprises 17 residues. DNA for the CDR3: TGTGCTAGCAGCCCCGGACTAGCGGGAGGGTTGAACAATGAGCAGTTCTTC. Amino acid sequence: CASSPGLAGGLNNEQFF.

In this sample, this clone turned up a few times. This chain links TRBV4-3 with TRBJ2-2, with TRBD1 matching over 7 bases. J gave up 6 bases and V 0 bases, and 4 bases lay outside the gene matches. This CDR3 region has 15 residues. The V gene's germline CDR1 is LGHNA and CDR2 YSLEER. This chain's CDR3 is CASSQDNRGPGELFF. In nucleotides, the CDR3 is TGCGCCAGCAGCCAAGATAACAGGGGCCCCGGGGAGCTGTTTTTT.

V and J are TRBV11-1 and TRBJ2-7; 12 nucleotides agree with TRBD2. The CDR3 has 16 residues. V gave up 5 bases and J gave up 5 bases; unmatched junction bases: 10. In germline, CDR1 is SGHAT, CDR2 FQDESV (reference sequence). CDR3 nucleotides: TGTGCCAGCAGCCGACGTAGACTAGCGGGAGTTAACGAGCAGTACTTC. This codes for CASSRRRLAGVNEQYF.

The chain is built from TRBV2 and TRBJ2-7; D perhaps matches TRBD1 (6 bases). Germline values: CDR1 SNHLY, CDR2 FYNNEI. This CDR3 comprises 14 residues. Trimming took 4 bases from V and 3 from J, leaving 13 bases between them. The CDR3 spells CASSGPGDNYEQYF. In DNA form, the CDR3 reads TGTGCCAGCAGTGGTCCAGGGGATAACTACGAGCAGTACTTC.

DNA for the CDR3: TGTGCCAGCAGCTCAACCCCGGGGAACACTGAAGCTTTCTTT. It translates to CASSSTPGNTEAFF. The J gene is TRBJ1-1, the V gene TRBV7-2; D call uncertain. This CDR3 spans 14 amino acids. V was pared by 4 bases and J by 1 base, with 10 bases between. The V gene's germline CDR1 is SGHTA and CDR2 FQGNSA.

This chain uses TRBV4-3 with TRBJ2-1, with unresolved D. Looked up from germline, CDR1 is LGHNA and CDR2 is YSLEER. V was trimmed by 4 bases and J by 5 bases, leaving 12 bases between them. The CDR3 spans 14 residues. CDR3 residues: CASSRASANNEQFF. Here the CDR3 DNA reads TGCGCCAGCAGCCGGGCCTCTGCTAACAATGAGCAGTTCTTC.

The chain links TRBV30 to TRBJ1-1; D may be TRBD1 (6 bases). Between the trimmed V and J ends, which lost 2 bases and 5 bases, there was a span of 15 bases. The CDR3 contains 14 residues. From germline, CDR1 is GTSNPN and CDR2 SVGIG (reference sequence). The CDR3 is CAWSRGGPRTEAFF. As DNA, the CDR3 is TGTGCCTGGAGTAGGGGGGGGCCAAGGACTGAAGCTTTCTTT. The whole variable domain, filled in from reference TRBV30 and TRBJ1-1, reads SQTIHQWPATLVQPVGSPLSLECTVEGTSNPNLYWYRQAAGRGLQLLFYSVGIGQISSEVPQNLSASRPQDRQFILSSKKLLLSDSGFYLCAWSRGGPRTEAFFGQGTRLTVV.

A single count supports this clone. The chain carries TRBV7-2 and TRBJ1-2, with unresolved D. Germline loops: CDR1 SGHTA, CDR2 FQGNSA. This CDR3 has 15 amino acids. Trimming cost V 1 base and J 6 bases, with 15 bases left between them. CDR3 bases: TGTGCCAGCAGCTTAGGAGCGGGCAGAGGCGATGGCTACACCTTC. Translated, it gives CASSLGAGRGDGYTF.

The genes are TRBV4-2 and TRBJ1-1, with TRBD1 matching over 7 bases. The germline CDR1 and CDR2 sequences are LGHNA and YNFKEQ. With V trimmed by 6 bases and J by 1 base, 8 bases remained unmatched. The CDR3 totals 15 residues. The DNA of the CDR3 is TGTGCCAGCAGTCCCCGACAGGGACCGAACACTGAAGCTTTCTTT. This translates into CASSPRQGPNTEAFF.

The chain uses TRBV6-5 and TRBJ2-5; maybe TRBD1 (5 bases). The CDR3 sequence is 14 residues long. Germline V gene lookup returns CDR1 MNHEY and CDR2 SVGAGI. The V and J ends lost 6 bases and 2 bases respectively, with 13 bases between them. CDR3 region: CASSQMTDQETQYF. The CDR3 coding sequence is TGTGCCAGCAGCCAGATGACAGATCAAGAGACCCAGTACTTC.

The genes are TRBV2 and TRBJ1-2, with D perhaps TRBD1 (5 bases). CDR3 size: 14 residues. With 6 bases removed from V and 8 bases from J, the gap between germline ends came to 19 bases. CDR1 is SNHLY and CDR2 is FYNNEI in the germline V gene. CDR3 in amino acids: CASRADSLFLGYTF. The DNA for the CDR3 is TGTGCCAGCAGAGCAGACAGCCTTTTTCTGGGCTACACCTTC.

V gene TRBV19 combines with J gene TRBJ1-6, with D uncertain. V was cut by 3 bases and J by 10 bases, with 16 bases left in between. The CDR3 sequence is 15 residues long. CDR1 is LNHDA and CDR2 is SQIVND in the germline V gene (reference sequence). The CDR3 reads CASSISPEGLSPLHF. CDR3 sequence (DNA): TGTGCCAGTAGTATTAGCCCCGAGGGATTGTCACCCCTCCACTTT.

The chain is built from TRBV6-4 and TRBJ2-5; 7 bases match TRBD1. CDR1 and CDR2 (germline): MRHNA, SNTAGT. J was trimmed by 2 bases and V by 6 bases; bases with no gene match: 3. The CDR3 runs to 13 residues. The CDR3, as DNA: TGTGCCAGCAGAAGGGGGCAGCAAGAGACCCAGTACTTC. Protein: CASRRGQQETQYF.

This clone was recorded once. CDR3 coding DNA: TGTGCCAGCAGCGCCAGCCAGGGGGCGGACTATGGCTACACCTTC. It encodes CASSASQGADYGYTF. V usage is TRBV4-2 and J usage is TRBJ1-2; TRBD1 matches at 8 bases. The CDR3 is 15 residues long. Losses at the gene ends were 5 bases for V and 3 bases for J; bases not matched to a gene: 8. Germline assignment: CDR1 LGHNA and CDR2 YNFKEQ.

Of note for this clone: The same CDR3 can be traced to other DNA sequences in this sample. The chain has TRBV7-8 and TRBJ2-7, with 8 nucleotides matching TRBD2. CDR1 is SGHVS, CDR2 FQNEAQ, per germline. The CDR3 has 11 amino acids. The V segment lost 5 bases and the J segment 6 bases; nucleotides outside the gene matches: 0. The CDR3 spells CASSAGGEQYF. Here the CDR3 DNA reads TGTGCCAGCAGCGCGGGGGGCGAGCAGTACTTC. Drawing the rest from reference TRBV7-8 and TRBJ2-7, the complete variable domain is GAGVSQSPRYKVAKRGQDVALRCDPISGHVSLFWYQQALGQGPEFLTYFQNEAQLDKSGLPSDRFFAERPEGSVSTLKIQRTQQEDSAVYLCASSAGGEQYFGPGTRLTVT.

This clone came up a few times. The chain couples TRBV10-3 to TRBJ2-2, with D possibly being TRBD2 (6 bases). Germline CDR1 is ENHRY and CDR2 is SYGVKD. CDR3 length: 16 residues. Trimming stripped 5 bases from V and 6 bases from J, with 19 bases between. In nucleotides, the CDR3 is TGTGCCATCAGTCCCGTGGCGCCTAGCGACTCCGGGGAGCTGTTTTTT. This encodes CAISPVAPSDSGELFF.

This rearrangement joins TRBV3-1 (or the pseudogene TRBV3-2) to TRBJ1-5, with TRBD1 as a possible D gene (6 bases). V dropped 3 bases and J dropped 3 bases, with 9 bases sitting between them. Per germline, CDR1 LGHDT and CDR2 YNNKEL (reference sequence). The CDR3 has 14 amino acids. In DNA, the CDR3 is TGTGCCAGCAGCCATTCAGGGGACAATCAGCCCCAGCATTTT. It translates to CASSHSGDNQPQHF.

This clone appeared a single time. The chain joins TRBV24-1 to TRBJ1-3, with D unresolved. Trimming pared 2 bases from V and 0 bases from J, leaving 13 bases between. Germline CDR1 KGHDR, CDR2 SFDVKD. The CDR3 consists of 17 residues. In nucleotides, the CDR3 is TGTGCCACCAGTGATTCACTTGGACTGAGCTCTGGAAACACCATATATTTT. This gives the protein CATSDSLGLSSGNTIYF.

The chain couples TRBV4-1 to TRBJ1-4, with D possibly being TRBD1 (6 bases). CDR1 and CDR2 (germline): MGHRA, YSYEKL. This CDR3 is built from 15 residues. V was clipped by 2 bases and J by 8 bases, with 15 bases between them. CDR3 bases: TGCGCCAGCAGCCAATTACAGGGACCCTTCGAAAAACTGTTTTTT. It specifies CASSQLQGPFEKLFF.

The chain combines TRBV29-1 with TRBJ2-3; tentatively, D is TRBD1 (5 bases). V shed 4 bases and J shed 2 bases, with 13 bases lying between them. The CDR3 consists of 14 residues. CDR1 is SQVTM, CDR2 ANQGSEA, per germline. The CDR3 region has the DNA TGCAGCGTTGCCGACAGCCGGTCCACAGATACGCAGTATTTT. This encodes CSVADSRSTDTQYF.

This sequence joins TRBV30 and TRBJ1-1; D call uncertain. Trimming took 1 base from V and 3 from J, leaving 6 bases between them. Germline V gene data show CDR1 as GTSNPN and CDR2 as SVGIG (reference sequence). The length of the CDR3 is 12 residues. DNA for the CDR3: TGTGCCTGGAGTGAGTCGGACACTGAAGCTTTCTTT. Amino acid sequence: CAWSESDTEAFF.

The chain has TRBV4-1 and TRBJ2-7; tentatively, D is TRBD2 (6 bases). CDR3 size: 14 residues. Germline CDR1 MGHRA, CDR2 YSYEKL. Trimming shortened V by 2 bases and J by 4 bases, and 12 bases separated the two germline ends. CDR3 in amino acids: CASSQTPGGYEQYF. The CDR3 DNA follows: TGCGCCAGCAGCCAAACCCCTGGGGGGTACGAGCAGTACTTC.

V gene TRBV4-2 combines with J gene TRBJ2-3; TRBD2 matches at 7 bases. In germline, CDR1 is LGHNA, CDR2 YNFKEQ. The length of the CDR3 is 17 residues. Trimming cost V 4 bases and J 2 bases; bases outside gene matches: 12. CDR3 in amino acids: CASSRSPLADVTDTQYF. CDR3 coding DNA: TGTGCCAGCAGCCGATCCCCCCTAGCGGACGTCACAGATACGCAGTATTTT.

The chain joins TRBV29-1 to TRBJ1-2; 11 bases line up with TRBD1. The CDR3 spans 13 residues. Germline V gives CDR1 SQVTM, CDR2 ANQGSEA. V lost 6 bases to trimming and J lost 4 bases; unmatched junction nucleotides: 4. The CDR3 is CSVGQGGSYGYTF. The CDR3 DNA is TGCAGCGTGGGACAGGGGGGAAGCTATGGCTACACCTTC.

The count of this clone is one. The CDR3 DNA sequence: TGTGCCTGGAGTGTAAGGACAGAGCGAAAGCCCCAGCATTTT. This gives the protein CAWSVRTERKPQHF. The J gene is TRBJ1-5, the V gene TRBV30, with a possible D match to TRBD1 (6 bases). This CDR3 comprises 14 residues. Germline V gene data show CDR1 as GTSNPN and CDR2 as SVGIG (reference sequence). V was clipped by 0 bases and J by 8 bases, with 14 bases between them.